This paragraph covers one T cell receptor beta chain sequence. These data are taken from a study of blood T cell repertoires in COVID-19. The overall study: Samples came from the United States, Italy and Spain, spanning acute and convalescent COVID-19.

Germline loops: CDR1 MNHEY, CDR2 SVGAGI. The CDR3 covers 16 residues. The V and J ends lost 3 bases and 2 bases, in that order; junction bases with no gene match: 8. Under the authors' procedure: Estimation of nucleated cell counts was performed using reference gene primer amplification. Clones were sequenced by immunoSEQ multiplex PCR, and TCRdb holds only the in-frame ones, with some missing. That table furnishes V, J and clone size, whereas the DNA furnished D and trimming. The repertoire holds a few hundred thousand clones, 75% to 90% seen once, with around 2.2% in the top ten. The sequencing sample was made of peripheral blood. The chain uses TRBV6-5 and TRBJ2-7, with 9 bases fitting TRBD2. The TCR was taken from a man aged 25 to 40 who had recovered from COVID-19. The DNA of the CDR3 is TGTGCCAGCAGTTATTCTATAGCGGGGGACACCTACGAGCAGTACTTC. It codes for CASSYSIAGDTYEQYF.